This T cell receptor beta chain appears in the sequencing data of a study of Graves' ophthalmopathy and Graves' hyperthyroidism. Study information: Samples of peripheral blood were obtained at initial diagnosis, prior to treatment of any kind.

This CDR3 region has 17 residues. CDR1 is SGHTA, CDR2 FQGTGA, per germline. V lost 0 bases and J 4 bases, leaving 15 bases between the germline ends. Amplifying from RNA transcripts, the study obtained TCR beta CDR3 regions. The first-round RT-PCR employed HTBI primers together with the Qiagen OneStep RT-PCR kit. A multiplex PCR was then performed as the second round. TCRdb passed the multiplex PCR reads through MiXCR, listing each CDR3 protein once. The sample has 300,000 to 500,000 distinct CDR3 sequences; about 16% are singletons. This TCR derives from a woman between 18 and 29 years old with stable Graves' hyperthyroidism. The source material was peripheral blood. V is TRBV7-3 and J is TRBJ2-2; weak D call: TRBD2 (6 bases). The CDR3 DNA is TGTGCCAGCAGCTTAACGGGCGGGGCCGTGGGCACCGGGGAGCTGTTTTTT. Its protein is CASSLTGGAVGTGELFF.